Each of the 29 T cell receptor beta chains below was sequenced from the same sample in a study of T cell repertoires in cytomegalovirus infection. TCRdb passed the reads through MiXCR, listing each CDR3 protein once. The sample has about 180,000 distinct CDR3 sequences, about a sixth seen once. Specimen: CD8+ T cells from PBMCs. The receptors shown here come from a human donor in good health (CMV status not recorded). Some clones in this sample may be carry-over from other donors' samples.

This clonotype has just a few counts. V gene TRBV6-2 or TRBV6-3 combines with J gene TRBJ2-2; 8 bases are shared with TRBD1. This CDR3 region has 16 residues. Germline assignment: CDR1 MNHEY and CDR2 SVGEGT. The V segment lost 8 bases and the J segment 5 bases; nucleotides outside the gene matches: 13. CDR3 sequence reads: CASLSTGTGLTGELFF. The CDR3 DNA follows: TGTGCCAGCCTTTCTACCGGGACAGGCCTTACCGGGGAGCTGTTTTTT.

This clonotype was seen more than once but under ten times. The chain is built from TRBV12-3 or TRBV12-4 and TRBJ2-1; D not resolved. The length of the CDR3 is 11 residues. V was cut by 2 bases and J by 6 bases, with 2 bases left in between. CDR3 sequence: CASSLTNEQFF. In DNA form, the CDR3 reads TGTGCCAGCAGTTTAACCAATGAGCAGTTCTTC.

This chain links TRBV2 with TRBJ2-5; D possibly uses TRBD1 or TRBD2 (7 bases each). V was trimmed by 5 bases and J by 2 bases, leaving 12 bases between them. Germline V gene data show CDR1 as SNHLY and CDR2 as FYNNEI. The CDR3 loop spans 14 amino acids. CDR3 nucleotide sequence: TGTGCCAGCAGTCCAGGGGGGGAACAAGAGACCCAGTACTTC. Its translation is CASSPGGEQETQYF.

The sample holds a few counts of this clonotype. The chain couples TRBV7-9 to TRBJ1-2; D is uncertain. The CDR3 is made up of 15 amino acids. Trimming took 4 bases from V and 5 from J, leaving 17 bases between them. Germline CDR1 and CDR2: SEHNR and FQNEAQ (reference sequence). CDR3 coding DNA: TGTGCCAGCAGCTCGAGGACCGGCGGAGGGTATGGCTACACCTTC. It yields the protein CASSSRTGGGYGYTF.

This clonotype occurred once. The CDR3 sequence: CASSYPRTDYTF. As DNA, the CDR3 is TGTGCCAGCAGTTACCCCAGGACAGACTACACCTTC. The chain has TRBV6-2 or TRBV6-3 and TRBJ1-2; a possible D gene is TRBD1 (6 bases). CDR1 is MNHEY, CDR2 SVGEGT, per germline. This CDR3 has 12 residues. Trimming took off 2 bases at V and 10 bases at J, with 11 bases between the two ends.

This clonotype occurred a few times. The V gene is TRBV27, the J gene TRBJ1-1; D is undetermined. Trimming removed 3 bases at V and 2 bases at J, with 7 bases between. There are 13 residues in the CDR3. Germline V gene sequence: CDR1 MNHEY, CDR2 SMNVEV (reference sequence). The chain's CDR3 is CASSFGANTEAFF. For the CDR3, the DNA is TGTGCCAGCAGTTTCGGCGCAAACACTGAAGCTTTCTTT.

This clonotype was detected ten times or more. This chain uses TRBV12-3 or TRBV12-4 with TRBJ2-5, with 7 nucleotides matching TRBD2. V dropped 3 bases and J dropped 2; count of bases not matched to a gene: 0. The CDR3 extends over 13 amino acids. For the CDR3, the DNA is TGTGCCAGCAGTTTCGGGGGGCAAGAGACCCAGTACTTC. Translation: CASSFGGQETQYF.

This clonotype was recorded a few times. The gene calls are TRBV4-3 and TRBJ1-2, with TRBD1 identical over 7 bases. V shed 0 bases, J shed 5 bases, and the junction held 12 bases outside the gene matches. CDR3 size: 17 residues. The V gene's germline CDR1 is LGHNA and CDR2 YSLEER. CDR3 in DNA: TGCGCCAGCAGCCAAGATAGAGGGACAGTAAAGATATATGGCTACACCTTC. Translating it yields CASSQDRGTVKIYGYTF.

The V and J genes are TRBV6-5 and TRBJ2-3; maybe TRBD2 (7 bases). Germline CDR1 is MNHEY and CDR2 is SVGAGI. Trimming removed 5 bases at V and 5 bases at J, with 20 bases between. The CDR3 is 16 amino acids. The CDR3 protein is CASSAEPGGWGDTQYF. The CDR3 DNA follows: TGTGCCAGCAGTGCCGAACCGGGGGGCTGGGGAGATACGCAGTATTTT.

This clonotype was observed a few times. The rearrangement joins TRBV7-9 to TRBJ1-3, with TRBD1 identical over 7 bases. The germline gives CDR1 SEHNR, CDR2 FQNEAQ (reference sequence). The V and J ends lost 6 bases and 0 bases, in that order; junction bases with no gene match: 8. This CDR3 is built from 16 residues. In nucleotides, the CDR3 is TGTGCCAGCAGACCCGGGACAGCCTTCTCTGGAAACACCATATATTTT. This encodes CASRPGTAFSGNTIYF.

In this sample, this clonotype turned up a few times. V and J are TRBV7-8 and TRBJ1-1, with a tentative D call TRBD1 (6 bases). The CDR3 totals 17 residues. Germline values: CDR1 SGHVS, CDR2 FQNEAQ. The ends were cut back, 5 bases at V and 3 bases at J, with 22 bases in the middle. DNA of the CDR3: TGTGCCAGCAGCCCAGGACAGCTAAGGACGCCCTACACTGAAGCTTTCTTT. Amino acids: CASSPGQLRTPYTEAFF.

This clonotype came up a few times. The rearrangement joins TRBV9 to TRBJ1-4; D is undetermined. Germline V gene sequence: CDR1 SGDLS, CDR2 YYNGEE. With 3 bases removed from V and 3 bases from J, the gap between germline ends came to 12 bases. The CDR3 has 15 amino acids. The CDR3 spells CASSERTGSNEKLFF. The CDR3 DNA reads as TGTGCCAGCAGCGAGAGGACCGGCTCTAATGAAAAACTGTTTTTT. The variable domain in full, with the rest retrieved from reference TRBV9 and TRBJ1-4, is DSGVTQTPKHLITATGQRVTLRCSPRSGDLSVYWYQQSLDQGLQFLIQYYNGEERAKGNILERFSAQQFPDLHSELNLSSLELGDSALYFCASSERTGSNEKLFFGSGTQLSVL.

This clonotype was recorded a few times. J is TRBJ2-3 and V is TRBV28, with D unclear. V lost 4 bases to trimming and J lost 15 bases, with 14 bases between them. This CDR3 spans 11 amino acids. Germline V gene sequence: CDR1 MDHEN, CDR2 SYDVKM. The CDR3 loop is CASSWGDTTYF. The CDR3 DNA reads TGTGCCAGCAGTTGGGGTGACACCACCTATTTT. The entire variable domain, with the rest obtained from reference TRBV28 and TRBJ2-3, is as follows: DVKVTQSSRYLVKRTGEKVFLECVQDMDHENMFWYRQDPGLGLRLIYFSYDVKMKEKGDIPEGYSVSREKKERFSLILESASTNQTSMYLCASSWGDTTYFGPGTRLTVL.

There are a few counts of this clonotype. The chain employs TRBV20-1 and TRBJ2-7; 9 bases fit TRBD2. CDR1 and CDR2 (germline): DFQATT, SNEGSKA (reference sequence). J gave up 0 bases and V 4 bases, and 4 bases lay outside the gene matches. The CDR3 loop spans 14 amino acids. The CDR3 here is CSAKTSGYSYEQYF. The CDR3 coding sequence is TGCAGTGCTAAGACTAGCGGTTACTCCTACGAGCAGTACTTC.

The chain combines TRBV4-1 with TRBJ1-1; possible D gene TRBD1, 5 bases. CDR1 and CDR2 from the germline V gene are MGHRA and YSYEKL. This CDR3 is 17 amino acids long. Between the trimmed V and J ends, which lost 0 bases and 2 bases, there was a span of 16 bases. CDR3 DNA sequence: TGCGCCAGCAGCCAAGAAGGAGAGGGGCTAACAAACACTGAAGCTTTCTTT. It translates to CASSQEGEGLTNTEAFF.

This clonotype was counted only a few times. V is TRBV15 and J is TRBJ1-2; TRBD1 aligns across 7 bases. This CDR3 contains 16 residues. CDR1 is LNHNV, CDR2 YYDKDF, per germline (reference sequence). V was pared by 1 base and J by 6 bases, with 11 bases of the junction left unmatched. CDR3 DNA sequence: TGTGCCACCAGCAGAGGAGGATTTAGACAGGGCGATGGCTACACCTTC. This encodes CATSRGGFRQGDGYTF.

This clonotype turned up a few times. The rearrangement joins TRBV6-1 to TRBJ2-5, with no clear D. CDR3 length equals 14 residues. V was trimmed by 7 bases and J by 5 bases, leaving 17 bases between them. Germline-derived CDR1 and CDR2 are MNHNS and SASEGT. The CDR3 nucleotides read TGTGCCAGCAATGAGCCTCCGGCCGGGGAGACCCAGTACTTC. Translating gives CASNEPPAGETQYF.

CDR3 protein: CASSLAQGSTEAFF. CDR3 sequence (DNA): TGTGCCAGCAGCTTAGCCCAGGGAAGCACTGAAGCTTTCTTT. The chain has TRBV7-9 and TRBJ1-1; D possibly corresponds to TRBD1 (5 bases). Trimming removed 0 bases from V and 4 bases from J, with 9 bases in between. The germline CDR1 and CDR2 sequences are SEHNR and FQNEAQ (reference sequence). The CDR3 totals 14 residues.

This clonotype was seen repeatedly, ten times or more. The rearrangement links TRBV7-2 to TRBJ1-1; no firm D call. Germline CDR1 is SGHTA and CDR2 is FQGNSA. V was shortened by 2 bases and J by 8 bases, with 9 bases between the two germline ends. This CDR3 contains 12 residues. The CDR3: CASSLYGREAFF. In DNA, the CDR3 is TGTGCCAGCAGCTTATACGGGCGAGAAGCTTTCTTT. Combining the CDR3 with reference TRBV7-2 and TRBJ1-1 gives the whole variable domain GAGVSQSPSNKVTEKGKDVELRCDPISGHTALYWYRQSLGQGLEFLIYFQGNSAPDKSGLPSDRFSAERTGGSVSTLTIQRTQQEDSAVYLCASSLYGREAFFGQGTRLTVV.

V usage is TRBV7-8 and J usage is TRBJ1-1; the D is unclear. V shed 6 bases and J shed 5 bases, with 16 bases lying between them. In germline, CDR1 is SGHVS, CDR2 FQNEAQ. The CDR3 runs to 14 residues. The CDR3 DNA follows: TGTGCCAGCAGATCCCCGTTAACCGAGACTGAAGCTTTCTTT. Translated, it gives CASRSPLTETEAFF.

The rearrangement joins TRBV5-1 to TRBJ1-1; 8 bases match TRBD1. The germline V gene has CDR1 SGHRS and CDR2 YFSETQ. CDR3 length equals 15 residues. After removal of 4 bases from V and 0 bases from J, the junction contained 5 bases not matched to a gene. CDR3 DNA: TGCGCCAGCAGCGGGGGACAGGCGCTGAACACTGAAGCTTTCTTT. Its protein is CASSGGQALNTEAFF.

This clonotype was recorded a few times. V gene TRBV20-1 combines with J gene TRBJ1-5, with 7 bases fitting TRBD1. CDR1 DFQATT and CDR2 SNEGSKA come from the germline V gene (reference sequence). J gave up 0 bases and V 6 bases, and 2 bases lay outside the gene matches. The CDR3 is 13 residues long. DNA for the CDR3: TGCAGTGCCGGGGACAGTAGCAATCAGCCCCAGCATTTT. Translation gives CSAGDSSNQPQHF.

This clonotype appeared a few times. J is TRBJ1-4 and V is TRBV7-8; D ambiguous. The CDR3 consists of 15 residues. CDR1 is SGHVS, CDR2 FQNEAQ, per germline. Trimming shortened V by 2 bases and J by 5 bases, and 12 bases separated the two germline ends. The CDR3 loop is CASSLRGPDNEKLFF. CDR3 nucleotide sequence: TGTGCCAGCAGCTTAAGAGGGCCCGACAATGAAAAACTGTTTTTT.

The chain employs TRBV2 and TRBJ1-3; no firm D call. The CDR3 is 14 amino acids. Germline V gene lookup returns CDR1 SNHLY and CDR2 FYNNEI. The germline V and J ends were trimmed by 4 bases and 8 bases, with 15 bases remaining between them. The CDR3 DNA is TGTGCCAGCAGTGGCGGACGCCTCCTAGACACCATATATTTT. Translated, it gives CASSGGRLLDTIYF. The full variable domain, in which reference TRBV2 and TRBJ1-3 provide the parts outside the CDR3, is EPEVTQTPSHQVTQMGQEVILRCVPISNHLYFYWYRQILGQKVEFLVSFYNNEISEKSEIFDDQFSVERPDGSNFTLKIRSTKLEDSAMYFCASSGGRLLDTIYFGEGSWLTVV.

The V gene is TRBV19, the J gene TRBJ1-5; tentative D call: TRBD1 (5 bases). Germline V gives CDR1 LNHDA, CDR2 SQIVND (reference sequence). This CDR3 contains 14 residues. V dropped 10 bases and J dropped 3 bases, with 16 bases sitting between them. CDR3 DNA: TGTGCCACGGGGACCGGATTAACCAATCAGCCCCAGCATTTT. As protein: CATGTGLTNQPQHF. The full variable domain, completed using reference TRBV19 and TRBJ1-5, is DGGITQSPKYLFRKEGQNVTLSCEQNLNHDAMYWYRQDPGQGLRLIYYSQIVNDFQKGDIAEGYSVSREKKESFPLTVTSAQKNPTAFYLCATGTGLTNQPQHFGDGTRLSIL.

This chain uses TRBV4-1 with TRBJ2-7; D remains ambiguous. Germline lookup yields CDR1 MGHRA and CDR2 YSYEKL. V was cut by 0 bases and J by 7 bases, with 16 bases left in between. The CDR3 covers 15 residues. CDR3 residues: CASSQDLGRDREQYF. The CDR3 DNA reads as TGCGCCAGCAGCCAAGACTTAGGCAGAGATAGGGAGCAGTACTTC.

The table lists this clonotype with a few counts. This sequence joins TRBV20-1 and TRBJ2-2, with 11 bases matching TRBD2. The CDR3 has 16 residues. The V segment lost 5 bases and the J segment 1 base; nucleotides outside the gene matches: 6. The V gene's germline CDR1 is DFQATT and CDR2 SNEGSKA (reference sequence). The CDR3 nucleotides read TGCAGTGCTTGGGCTAGCGGGGGGCAGAACACCGGGGAGCTGTTTTTT. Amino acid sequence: CSAWASGGQNTGELFF.

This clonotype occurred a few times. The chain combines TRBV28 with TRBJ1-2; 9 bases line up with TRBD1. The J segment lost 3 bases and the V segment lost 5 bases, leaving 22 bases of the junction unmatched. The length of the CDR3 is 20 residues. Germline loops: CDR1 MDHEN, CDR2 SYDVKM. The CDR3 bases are TGTGCCAGCAGTCTACCGGAGTGGGACAGGGAGGGAAATACTCACTATGGCTACACCTTC. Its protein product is CASSLPEWDREGNTHYGYTF.

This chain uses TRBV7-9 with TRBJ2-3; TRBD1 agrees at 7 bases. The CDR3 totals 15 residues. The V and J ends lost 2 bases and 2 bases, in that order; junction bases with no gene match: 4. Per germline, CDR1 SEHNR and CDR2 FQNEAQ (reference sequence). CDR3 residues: CASSLTGVVTDTQYF. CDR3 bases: TGTGCCAGCAGCTTAACAGGGGTAGTCACAGATACGCAGTATTTT.